A selection of T cell receptor beta chains follows, all from one sample in a study of PD-1 blockade in classical Hodgkin lymphoma. The data were produced by immunoSEQ multiplex PCR, yet TCRdb's version contains in-frame clones alone and is incomplete. Of approximately 24,000 clones detected, 80% to 90% appear once; the ten largest clones hold 5% to 8%. Sequences were derived from peripheral blood mononuclear cells (PBMCs), sampled before the fourth cycle of nivolumab. Every receptor here comes from a human donor with classical Hodgkin lymphoma. The CDR3 runs from the conserved cysteine through the conserved F or W. Each record gives: V gene, clone size, J gene, D gene, CDR3 DNA, CDR3 protein. A D gene is named only where the DNA matches it firmly. The listing skips clone size in some rows; elsewhere it reads once, few, many or a size class.

v_call: TRBV27; clone_size: NA; j_call: TRBJ2-5; d_call: TRBD2; cdr3_nt: TGTGCCAGCAGTGAACTAGCGGGAGAGACCCAGTACTTC; cdr3_aa: CASSELAGETQYF
v_call: TRBV5-6; clone_size: NA; j_call: TRBJ2-5; d_call: TRBD1; cdr3_nt: TGTGCCAGCAGCGTGGAGACTGGGACAGGGGGACCAGAGACCCAGTACTTC; cdr3_aa: CASSVETGTGGPETQYF
v_call: TRBV7-7; clone_size: medium-sized; j_call: TRBJ2-5; d_call: NA; cdr3_nt: TGTGCCAGCAGCCGCAGACTAGAAGAGACCCAGTACTTC; cdr3_aa: CASSRRLEETQYF
v_call: TRBV6-5; clone_size: NA; j_call: TRBJ2-7; d_call: TRBD1; cdr3_nt: TGTGCCAGCAGTTACTCGGGACAGGGGTACGAGCAGTACTTC; cdr3_aa: CASSYSGQGYEQYF
v_call: TRBV27; clone_size: NA; j_call: TRBJ2-3; d_call: NA; cdr3_nt: TGTGCCAGCAGTTTTCGACAAATCACAGATACGCAGTATTTT; cdr3_aa: CASSFRQITDTQYF
v_call: TRBV13; clone_size: NA; j_call: TRBJ2-7; d_call: TRBD2; cdr3_nt: TGTGCCAGCAGCCTTAGCGGGGGGACTTACGAGCAGTACTTC; cdr3_aa: CASSLSGGTYEQYF
v_call: TRBV29-1; clone_size: NA; j_call: TRBJ1-2; d_call: NA; cdr3_nt: TGCAGCGTCCCGACAGGCTCTAACTATGGCTACACCTTC; cdr3_aa: CSVPTGSNYGYTF
v_call: TRBV7-9; clone_size: NA; j_call: TRBJ2-3; d_call: TRBD2; cdr3_nt: TGTGCCAGCAGCTTAGTTACTAGCGGGGGTAGTACGCAGTATTTT; cdr3_aa: CASSLVTSGGSTQYF
v_call: TRBV6-5; clone_size: NA; j_call: TRBJ1-2; d_call: NA; cdr3_nt: TGTGCCAGCAGCCGACGGAGGTGGGGGATAGGTGGCTACACCTTC; cdr3_aa: CASSRRRWGIGGYTF
v_call: TRBV7-9; clone_size: NA; j_call: TRBJ1-1; d_call: TRBD1; cdr3_nt: TGTGCCAGCAGCGTAACGACAGGGGCGAACACTGAAGCTTTCTTT; cdr3_aa: CASSVTTGANTEAFF
v_call: TRBV6-5; clone_size: once; j_call: TRBJ1-1; d_call: NA; cdr3_nt: TGTGCCAGCAGACAGGTCTCGAACACTGAAGCTTTCTTT; cdr3_aa: CASRQVSNTEAFF
v_call: TRBV5-1; clone_size: NA; j_call: TRBJ2-7; d_call: TRBD2; cdr3_nt: TGCGCCAGCAGCTTGCGGGGGGTTCCCTACGAGCAGTACTTC; cdr3_aa: CASSLRGVPYEQYF
v_call: TRBV10-3; clone_size: NA; j_call: TRBJ2-6; d_call: NA; cdr3_nt: TGTGCCATCAGTGGGCCCACAGGTGCCGGGGCCAACGTCCTGACTTTC; cdr3_aa: CAISGPTGAGANVLTF
v_call: TRBV14; clone_size: NA; j_call: TRBJ1-5; d_call: NA; cdr3_nt: TGTGCCAGCAGCCAAGGGTGGGGGGGCAATCAGCCCCAGCATTTT; cdr3_aa: CASSQGWGGNQPQHF
v_call: TRBV9; clone_size: NA; j_call: TRBJ2-5; d_call: TRBD2; cdr3_nt: TGTGCCAGCAGCGTAGGAAATAGCGGGAGGGCCGGAGAGACCCAGTACTTC; cdr3_aa: CASSVGNSGRAGETQYF
v_call: TRBV18; clone_size: NA; j_call: TRBJ1-2; d_call: NA; cdr3_nt: TGTGCCAGCTCAAGCTCCCGGGACTATGGCTACACCTTC; cdr3_aa: CASSSSRDYGYTF
v_call: TRBV10-2; clone_size: NA; j_call: TRBJ2-7; d_call: TRBD1; cdr3_nt: TGCGCCAGCAGGTTACAGGGGGTGACCTACGAGCAGTACTTC; cdr3_aa: CASRLQGVTYEQYF
v_call: TRBV19; clone_size: NA; j_call: TRBJ1-3; d_call: NA; cdr3_nt: TGTGCCAGTAGTATAAGGTCCGACGGAAACACCATATATTTT; cdr3_aa: CASSIRSDGNTIYF
v_call: TRBV6-1; clone_size: few; j_call: TRBJ1-4; d_call: TRBD1; cdr3_nt: TGTGCCAGCAGTGACCGGGACAGGGTCGGAAAACTGTTTTTT; cdr3_aa: CASSDRDRVGKLFF
v_call: TRBV10-1; clone_size: NA; j_call: TRBJ1-3; d_call: TRBD1; cdr3_nt: TGCGCCAGCAGCGGACAGGGAGGGACCCTCCCCTCTGGAAACACCATATATTTT; cdr3_aa: CASSGQGGTLPSGNTIYF
v_call: TRBV28; clone_size: NA; j_call: TRBJ1-3; d_call: NA; cdr3_nt: TGTGCCAGCACCCCGTTGGGGGTCGGAAACACCATATATTTT; cdr3_aa: CASTPLGVGNTIYF
v_call: TRBV6-6; clone_size: NA; j_call: TRBJ2-1; d_call: TRBD2; cdr3_nt: TGTGCCAGCAGTTACTGGGCGGGGGGGCACTACAATGAGCAGTTCTTC; cdr3_aa: CASSYWAGGHYNEQFF
v_call: TRBV29-1; clone_size: NA; j_call: TRBJ2-7; d_call: NA; cdr3_nt: TGCAGCGTCGTACAGGATAACCACGAGCAGTACTTC; cdr3_aa: CSVVQDNHEQYF
v_call: TRBV9; clone_size: NA; j_call: TRBJ1-1; d_call: NA; cdr3_nt: TGTGCCAGCAGCATCTCAGGGTCGGGTGAAGCTTTCTTT; cdr3_aa: CASSISGSGEAFF
v_call: TRBV19; clone_size: NA; j_call: TRBJ1-1; d_call: NA; cdr3_nt: TGTGCCAGTAGTGGCCAGGTGAACACTGAAGCTTTCTTT; cdr3_aa: CASSGQVNTEAFF
v_call: TRBV9; clone_size: NA; j_call: TRBJ2-5; d_call: TRBD1; cdr3_nt: TGTGCCAGCAGCGGACAGGGTTCCCAAGAGACCCAGTACTTC; cdr3_aa: CASSGQGSQETQYF
v_call: TRBV28; clone_size: NA; j_call: TRBJ2-3; d_call: TRBD2; cdr3_nt: TGTGCCAGCAGTTTATCCAGGAGCGGGGGGACAGATACGCAGTATTTT; cdr3_aa: CASSLSRSGGTDTQYF
v_call: TRBV28; clone_size: NA; j_call: TRBJ1-2; d_call: TRBD1; cdr3_nt: TGTGCCAGCAGCTGGGACAGGGGCGCCGGTGGCTACACCTTC; cdr3_aa: CASSWDRGAGGYTF
v_call: TRBV2; clone_size: NA; j_call: TRBJ2-7; d_call: NA; cdr3_nt: TGTGCCAGCAGTGTGAACAGGGTCGGCGACTACGAGCAGTACTTC; cdr3_aa: CASSVNRVGDYEQYF
v_call: TRBV7-2; clone_size: few; j_call: TRBJ2-4; d_call: NA; cdr3_nt: TGTGCCAGCAGCTCCCAAGGGGACATTCAGTACTTC; cdr3_aa: CASSSQGDIQYF
v_call: TRBV28; clone_size: NA; j_call: TRBJ2-1; d_call: TRBD1; cdr3_nt: TGTGCCAGCAGTTTCGGACAGGCCGAAAGTTACAATGAGCAGTTCTTC; cdr3_aa: CASSFGQAESYNEQFF
v_call: TRBV5-1; clone_size: NA; j_call: TRBJ2-2; d_call: NA; cdr3_nt: TGCGCCAGCAGCTTGGTAGGAAATGGCGGTAACACCGGGGAGCTGTTTTTT; cdr3_aa: CASSLVGNGGNTGELFF
v_call: TRBV7-8; clone_size: NA; j_call: TRBJ2-5; d_call: TRBD1; cdr3_nt: TGTGCCAGCAGCTTAACAGGGGGGGAGACCCAGTACTTC; cdr3_aa: CASSLTGGETQYF
v_call: TRBV7-8; clone_size: NA; j_call: TRBJ2-1; d_call: NA; cdr3_nt: TGTGCCAGCAGCCGACTGAATGAGCAGTTCTTC; cdr3_aa: CASSRLNEQFF
v_call: TRBV7-9; clone_size: NA; j_call: TRBJ2-7; d_call: NA; cdr3_nt: TGTGCCAGCAGCTTAGGGGGTCAGGGGTCCTACGAGCAGTACTTC; cdr3_aa: CASSLGGQGSYEQYF
v_call: TRBV9; clone_size: NA; j_call: TRBJ2-2; d_call: TRBD1; cdr3_nt: TGTGCCAGCAGCCCCCGGACAGGGAACACCGGGGAGCTGTTTTTT; cdr3_aa: CASSPRTGNTGELFF